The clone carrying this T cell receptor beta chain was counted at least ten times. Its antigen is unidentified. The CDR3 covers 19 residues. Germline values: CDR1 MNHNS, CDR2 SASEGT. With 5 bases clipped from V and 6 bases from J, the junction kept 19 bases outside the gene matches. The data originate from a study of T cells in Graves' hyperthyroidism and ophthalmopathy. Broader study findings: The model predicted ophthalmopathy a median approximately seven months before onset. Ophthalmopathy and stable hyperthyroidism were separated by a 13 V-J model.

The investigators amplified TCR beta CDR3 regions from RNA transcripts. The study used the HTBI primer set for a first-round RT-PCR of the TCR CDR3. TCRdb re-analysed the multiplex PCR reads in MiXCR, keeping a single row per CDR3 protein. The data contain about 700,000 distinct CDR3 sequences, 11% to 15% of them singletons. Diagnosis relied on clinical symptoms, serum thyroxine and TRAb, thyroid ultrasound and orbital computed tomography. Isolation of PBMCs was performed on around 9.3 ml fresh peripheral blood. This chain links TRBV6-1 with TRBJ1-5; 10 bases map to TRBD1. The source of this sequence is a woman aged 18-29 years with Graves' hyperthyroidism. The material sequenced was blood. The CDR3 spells CASSSQPPDRGVLGQPQHF. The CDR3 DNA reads TGTGCCAGCAGTTCCCAACCTCCGGACAGGGGGGTCTTGGGTCAGCCCCAGCATTTT.